These T cell receptor beta chains were read from a single sample in a study of cytomegalovirus exposure and HLA in healthy donors. The assay was immunoSEQ multiplex PCR, and TCRdb's table has in-frame clones only and misses some. The profile shows 50,000 to 75,000 clones, more than 70% of them singletons. The sequencing input was PBMCs. These receptors all stem from a young man in good health and CMV-seropositive. The CDR3 runs from the conserved cysteine through the conserved F or W. The D gene is left open where the match is weak. A row's size may be missing; if present it is once, few, many or a size class.

J gene: TRBJ1-2
D gene: -
V gene: TRBV9
clone size: -
CDR3 protein: CASSVGAGANYGYTF
CDR3 DNA: TGTGCCAGCAGCGTAGGGGCAGGGGCGAACTATGGCTACACCTTC

J gene: TRBJ1-3
D gene: -
V gene: TRBV5-6
clone size: few
CDR3 protein: CASSLTGGNTIYF
CDR3 DNA: TGTGCCAGCAGCTTGACAGGGGGAAACACCATATATTTT

J gene: TRBJ1-2
D gene: TRBD1
V gene: TRBV6-4
clone size: once
CDR3 protein: CASSEGQGSYGYTF
CDR3 DNA: TGTGCCAGCAGTGAAGGACAGGGCTCGTATGGCTACACCTTC

J gene: TRBJ2-7
D gene: TRBD1
V gene: TRBV28
clone size: -
CDR3 protein: CASSLGGQGDREQYF
CDR3 DNA: TGTGCCAGCAGCCTGGGGGGACAGGGGGATAGAGAGCAGTACTTC

J gene: TRBJ2-1
D gene: -
V gene: TRBV6-5
clone size: -
CDR3 protein: CASSSQGSRYNEQFF
CDR3 DNA: TGTGCCAGCAGTTCCCAGGGCAGTCGGTACAATGAGCAGTTCTTC

J gene: TRBJ2-7
D gene: -
V gene: TRBV27
clone size: -
CDR3 protein: CASKEGSSYEQYF
CDR3 DNA: TGTGCCAGCAAGGAGGGGAGCTCCTACGAGCAGTACTTC

J gene: TRBJ1-3
D gene: -
V gene: TRBV7-2
clone size: few
CDR3 protein: CASSLRDGLRGNTIYF
CDR3 DNA: TGTGCCAGCAGCTTACGGGATGGCCTACGTGGAAACACCATATATTTT

J gene: TRBJ1-5
D gene: TRBD1
V gene: TRBV2
clone size: -
CDR3 protein: CASSGDRGHQPQHF
CDR3 DNA: TGTGCCAGCAGCGGGGACAGGGGGCATCAGCCCCAGCATTTT

J gene: TRBJ2-5
D gene: -
V gene: TRBV14
clone size: -
CDR3 protein: CASSQVYRGARPGETQYF
CDR3 DNA: TGTGCCAGCAGCCAAGTTTATCGGGGGGCTCGGCCCGGGGAGACCCAGTACTTC

J gene: TRBJ1-1
D gene: -
V gene: TRBV7-8
clone size: -
CDR3 protein: CASSSLLRPQDTEAFF
CDR3 DNA: TGTGCCAGCAGCTCCCTTTTAAGACCTCAGGACACTGAAGCTTTCTTT

J gene: TRBJ1-2
D gene: -
V gene: TRBV20-1
clone size: once
CDR3 protein: CSALSAETYTF
CDR3 DNA: TGCAGTGCTTTAAGCGCGGAAACCTACACCTTC

J gene: TRBJ2-3
D gene: TRBD2
V gene: TRBV4-3
clone size: -
CDR3 protein: CASSQDNRAGGLDTQYF
CDR3 DNA: TGCGCCAGCAGCCAAGATAATCGAGCGGGGGGACTGGATACGCAGTATTTT

J gene: TRBJ2-1
D gene: -
V gene: TRBV5-1
clone size: -
CDR3 protein: CASSPRQVSPMGEQFF
CDR3 DNA: TGCGCCAGCAGTCCGCGACAGGTTTCCCCGATGGGGGAGCAGTTCTTC

J gene: TRBJ2-7
D gene: TRBD1
V gene: TRBV5-4
clone size: -
CDR3 protein: CASSLVAGGYEQYF
CDR3 DNA: TGTGCCAGCAGCTTGGTGGCAGGGGGCTACGAGCAGTACTTC

J gene: TRBJ2-7
D gene: TRBD1
V gene: TRBV6-1
clone size: few
CDR3 protein: CASTTGDTYEQYF
CDR3 DNA: TGTGCCAGCACCACAGGGGATACCTACGAGCAGTACTTC

J gene: TRBJ2-3
D gene: TRBD1
V gene: TRBV5-1
clone size: -
CDR3 protein: CASSFSLQGLARDTQYF
CDR3 DNA: TGCGCCAGCAGCTTCTCTTTACAGGGGCTAGCTCGAGATACGCAGTATTTT

J gene: TRBJ1-1
D gene: -
V gene: TRBV4-3
clone size: -
CDR3 protein: CASSRAVGGAVAEAFF
CDR3 DNA: TGCGCCAGCAGCCGGGCGGTGGGGGGGGCCGTGGCTGAAGCTTTCTTT

J gene: TRBJ1-4
D gene: -
V gene: TRBV9
clone size: -
CDR3 protein: CASSAYGGPNEKLFF
CDR3 DNA: TGTGCCAGCAGCGCCTACGGGGGTCCTAATGAAAAACTGTTTTTT

J gene: TRBJ2-1
D gene: TRBD2
V gene: TRBV6-4
clone size: medium-sized
CDR3 protein: CASSDSSGGANEQFF
CDR3 DNA: TGTGCCAGCAGTGACTCTAGCGGGGGGGCCAATGAGCAGTTCTTC

J gene: TRBJ1-1
D gene: -
V gene: TRBV6-5
clone size: -
CDR3 protein: CASSNPGLNASEAFF
CDR3 DNA: TGTGCCAGCAGTAACCCAGGGCTCAACGCGAGTGAAGCTTTCTTT

J gene: TRBJ2-1
D gene: -
V gene: TRBV18
clone size: -
CDR3 protein: CASSRPRESYNEQFF
CDR3 DNA: TGTGCCAGCTCTCGTCCCCGGGAATCCTACAATGAGCAGTTCTTC

J gene: TRBJ1-4
D gene: TRBD1
V gene: TRBV28
clone size: few
CDR3 protein: CASSFRQGTTNEKLFF
CDR3 DNA: TGTGCCAGCAGCTTCCGACAGGGAACAACTAATGAAAAACTGTTTTTT

J gene: TRBJ1-6
D gene: -
V gene: TRBV28
clone size: once
CDR3 protein: CASITSGFENSPLHF
CDR3 DNA: TGTGCCAGCATTACCTCAGGCTTCGAAAATTCACCCCTCCACTTT

J gene: TRBJ2-5
D gene: TRBD1
V gene: TRBV7-8
clone size: -
CDR3 protein: CASRLPGTGKETQYF
CDR3 DNA: TGTGCCAGCAGATTGCCCGGGACAGGGAAAGAGACCCAGTACTTC

J gene: TRBJ1-3
D gene: TRBD1
V gene: TRBV28
clone size: -
CDR3 protein: CASSPRGRFGNTIYF
CDR3 DNA: TGTGCCAGCAGCCCCAGGGGGAGATTTGGAAACACCATATATTTT

J gene: TRBJ1-4
D gene: -
V gene: TRBV19
clone size: -
CDR3 protein: CARRTPVGPTNEKLFF
CDR3 DNA: TGTGCCAGACGAACCCCGGTTGGGCCAACTAATGAAAAACTGTTTTTT

J gene: TRBJ2-3
D gene: -
V gene: TRBV6-1
clone size: -
CDR3 protein: CASSDRHTGGTDTQYF
CDR3 DNA: TGTGCCAGCAGTGATAGACACACTGGCGGCACAGATACGCAGTATTTT

J gene: TRBJ1-6
D gene: -
V gene: TRBV30
clone size: -
CDR3 protein: CAWSPAGKNSPLHF
CDR3 DNA: TGTGCCTGGAGCCCGGCGGGGAAGAATTCACCCCTCCACTTT

J gene: TRBJ1-1
D gene: TRBD1
V gene: TRBV15
clone size: once
CDR3 protein: CATSRDPEARGVTEAFF
CDR3 DNA: TGTGCCACCAGCAGAGACCCAGAAGCCAGGGGGGTCACTGAAGCTTTCTTT

J gene: TRBJ2-7
D gene: TRBD1
V gene: TRBV5-1
clone size: -
CDR3 protein: CASSSTGGYEQYF
CDR3 DNA: TGCGCCAGCAGCTCGACAGGGGGATACGAGCAGTACTTC

J gene: TRBJ2-7
D gene: -
V gene: TRBV30
clone size: -
CDR3 protein: CAWSVGQGLPYEQYF
CDR3 DNA: TGTGCCTGGAGTGTAGGGCAGGGGCTCCCCTACGAGCAGTACTTC

J gene: TRBJ2-7
D gene: -
V gene: TRBV13
clone size: -
CDR3 protein: CASKRGGDEQYF
CDR3 DNA: TGTGCCAGTAAAAGAGGGGGGGACGAGCAGTACTTC

J gene: TRBJ2-7
D gene: -
V gene: TRBV7-9
clone size: -
CDR3 protein: CASSLAGGYEQYF
CDR3 DNA: TGTGCCAGCAGCTTAGCAGGGGGTTACGAGCAGTACTTC

J gene: TRBJ1-4
D gene: -
V gene: TRBV25-1
clone size: -
CDR3 protein: CASSDGLSEKLFF
CDR3 DNA: TGTGCCAGCAGTGATGGGCTTAGTGAAAAACTGTTTTTT

J gene: TRBJ2-1
D gene: -
V gene: TRBV4-3
clone size: once
CDR3 protein: CASSQDGSRVYNEQFF
CDR3 DNA: TGCGCCAGCAGCCAAGATGGCTCGCGGGTCTACAATGAGCAGTTCTTC

J gene: TRBJ1-1
D gene: -
V gene: TRBV28
clone size: -
CDR3 protein: CASCTGGGGEAFF
CDR3 DNA: TGTGCCAGCTGCACCGGGGGGGGCGGTGAAGCTTTCTTT

J gene: TRBJ1-1
D gene: -
V gene: TRBV15
clone size: -
CDR3 protein: CATSRDYRWPEAFF
CDR3 DNA: TGTGCCACCAGCAGAGATTACAGATGGCCTGAAGCTTTCTTT

J gene: TRBJ1-3
D gene: -
V gene: TRBV1
clone size: -
CDR3 protein: CTNAPEGTIYF
CDR3 DNA: TGCACCAACGCACCGGAGGGCACCATATATTTT

J gene: TRBJ2-7
D gene: TRBD1
V gene: TRBV7-8
clone size: -
CDR3 protein: CASSKYSGTGRYEQYF
CDR3 DNA: TGTGCCAGCAGCAAATATTCCGGGACAGGGAGGTACGAGCAGTACTTC

J gene: TRBJ2-7
D gene: -
V gene: TRBV7-8
clone size: -
CDR3 protein: CASSLESQTYEQYF
CDR3 DNA: TGTGCCAGCAGCTTAGAATCCCAAACCTACGAGCAGTACTTC

J gene: TRBJ2-1
D gene: TRBD1
V gene: TRBV18
clone size: -
CDR3 protein: CATNPDRYNEQFF
CDR3 DNA: TGTGCCACCAATCCGGACAGGTACAATGAGCAGTTCTTC

J gene: TRBJ1-1
D gene: -
V gene: TRBV10-1
clone size: -
CDR3 protein: CASSLTRGMPYTEAFF
CDR3 DNA: TGCGCCAGCAGTTTAACCAGGGGCATGCCCTACACTGAAGCTTTCTTT

J gene: TRBJ1-3
D gene: -
V gene: TRBV9
clone size: -
CDR3 protein: CASSVAAGGNTIYF
CDR3 DNA: TGTGCCAGCAGCGTAGCGGCAGGTGGAAACACCATATATTTT

J gene: TRBJ2-7
D gene: TRBD2
V gene: TRBV5-1
clone size: -
CDR3 protein: CASSPSGGDYEQYF
CDR3 DNA: TGCGCCAGCAGCCCCTCGGGGGGAGACTACGAGCAGTACTTC

J gene: TRBJ1-3
D gene: -
V gene: TRBV6-1
clone size: -
CDR3 protein: CASPGTRGNTIYF
CDR3 DNA: TGTGCCAGCCCAGGGACTAGAGGAAACACCATATATTTT